This TCR beta chain was found in a study of glioma-infiltrating T cells after dendritic cell vaccination. Time point in this sample: after dendritic cell vaccination, including at tumor progression/relapse. No glioblastoma patient carried an isocitrate dehydrogenase mutation. Germline V gene sequence: CDR1 ENHRY, CDR2 SYGVKD. V lost 7 bases, J lost 3 bases, and 13 bases lay in between. The CDR3 is 14 amino acids. Produced via immunoSEQ multiplex PCR; TCRdb's table is partial and in-frame only. The sample records fewer than 60,000 clones, over 75% being singletons. The rearrangement uses TRBV10-3 and TRBJ2-1, with TRBD1 as a possible D gene (5 bases). This receptor was identified in a human donor with glioblastoma. The input for sequencing was blood, taken after dendritic cell vaccination. CDR3 DNA sequence: TGTGCCATCAAGGACCAGGGCGACTACAATGAGCAGTTCTTC. This encodes CAIKDQGDYNEQFF.